One sample yielded the 5 T cell receptor beta chains listed below, sequenced in a study of early T cells in non-severe SARS-CoV-2 infection. TCRdb itself ran the 5' RACE reads through MiXCR, one entry per CDR3 protein. The top ten clones hold 8.3% of a sample with around 45,000 distinct CDR3 sequences, roughly 7% of them seen once. Specimen: whole blood. The receptor set was obtained from an adult who was a healthcare worker with PCR-confirmed SARS-CoV-2 infection or an uninfected control (not recorded which).

This clonotype was counted at least ten times. The chain combines TRBV9 with TRBJ1-1; 8 nucleotides align to TRBD1. This CDR3 spans 15 amino acids. V shed 0 bases and J 7 bases; nucleotides not matched to a gene: 8. CDR1 is SGDLS, CDR2 YYNGEE, per germline. The CDR3 sequence is CASSVATGGPNEAFF. In nucleotides, the CDR3 is TGTGCCAGCAGCGTAGCCACAGGGGGACCTAATGAAGCTTTCTTT.

This clonotype was seen a few times. The DNA for the CDR3 is TGTGCCAGCACCCCTGGAGGGCTTTCGAACACTGAAGCTTTCTTT. Protein: CASTPGGLSNTEAFF. The V and J genes are TRBV3-1 and TRBJ1-1, with no clear D. The CDR3 has 15 residues. The germline V gene encodes CDR1 LGHDT and CDR2 YNNKEL (reference sequence). V was cut by 7 bases and J by 1 base, with 16 bases left in between.

The chain has TRBV6-6 and TRBJ1-5; possible D gene TRBD1, 5 bases. Germline values: CDR1 MNHNY, CDR2 SVGAGI (reference sequence). Trimming shortened V by 5 bases and J by 7 bases, and 15 bases separated the two germline ends. CDR3 length: 14 amino acids. CDR3 coding DNA: TGTGCCAGCAGTCCCCCGGGGGGGGACCAGCCCCAGCATTTT. Residues: CASSPPGGDQPQHF.

In its sample, this clonotype was seen many times. The CDR3 DNA follows: TGTGCCACCAGTGATTTGCAAATCGAAGATACGCAGTATTTT. Translating gives CATSDLQIEDTQYF. The V gene is TRBV24-1, the J gene TRBJ2-3; D unresolved. Between the trimmed V and J ends, which lost 0 bases and 5 bases, there was a span of 8 bases. This CDR3 region has 14 residues. Germline CDR1 and CDR2: KGHDR and SFDVKD.

This clonotype came up a few times. The V call is TRBV7-8, the J call TRBJ2-5; D is undetermined. CDR3 length: 15 amino acids. Germline CDR1 reads SGHVS; CDR2 reads FQNEAQ. With 5 bases removed from V and 1 base from J, the gap between germline ends came to 14 bases. The CDR3 DNA reads TGTGCCAGCAGCGCCCGAAGATTTACCCAAGAGACCCAGTACTTC. It specifies CASSARRFTQETQYF.